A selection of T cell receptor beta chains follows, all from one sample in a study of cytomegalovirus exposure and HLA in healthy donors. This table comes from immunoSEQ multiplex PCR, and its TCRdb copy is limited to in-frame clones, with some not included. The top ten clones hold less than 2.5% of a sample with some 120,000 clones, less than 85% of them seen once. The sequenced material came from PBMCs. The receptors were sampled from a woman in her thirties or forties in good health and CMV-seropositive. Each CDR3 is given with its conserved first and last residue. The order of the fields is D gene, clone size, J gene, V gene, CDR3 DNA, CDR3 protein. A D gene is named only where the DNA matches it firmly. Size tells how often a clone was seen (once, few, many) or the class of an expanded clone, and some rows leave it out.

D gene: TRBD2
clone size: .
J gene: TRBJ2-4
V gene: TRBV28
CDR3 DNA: TGTGCCAGCAATAGCGGGGTCATTCAGTACTTC
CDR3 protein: CASNSGVIQYF

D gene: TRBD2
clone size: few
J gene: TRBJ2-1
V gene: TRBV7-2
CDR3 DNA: TGTGCCAGCAGCTTAGACGGGACTAGCGGGATATGGGAGCAGTTCTTC
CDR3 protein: CASSLDGTSGIWEQFF

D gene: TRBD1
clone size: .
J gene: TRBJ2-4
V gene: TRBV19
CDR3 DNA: TGTGCCAGTAGTCCCCGACAGGGGGGGCACGAAGACATTCAGTACTTC
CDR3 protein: CASSPRQGGHEDIQYF

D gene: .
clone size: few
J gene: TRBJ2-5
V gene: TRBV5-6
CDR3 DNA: TGTGCCAGCAGCTTTGGCAGAAACCAAGAGACCCAGTACTTC
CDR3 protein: CASSFGRNQETQYF

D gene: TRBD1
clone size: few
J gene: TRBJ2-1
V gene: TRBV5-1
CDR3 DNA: TGCGCCAGCAGCTTAGGACAGGACTTGGGTGAGCAGTTCTTC
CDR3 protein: CASSLGQDLGEQFF

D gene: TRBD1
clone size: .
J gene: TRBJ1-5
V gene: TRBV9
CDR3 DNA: TGTGCCAGCAGCCAGACAGGGGGGAGCAATCAGCCCCAGCATTTT
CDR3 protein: CASSQTGGSNQPQHF

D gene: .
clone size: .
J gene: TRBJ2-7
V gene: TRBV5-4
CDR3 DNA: TGTGCCAGCAGCAGAACTTCAGGGGGGTCGACTTACGAGCAGTACTTC
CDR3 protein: CASSRTSGGSTYEQYF

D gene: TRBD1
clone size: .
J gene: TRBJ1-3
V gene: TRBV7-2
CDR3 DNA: TGTGCCAGCAGCTCAACAGGGGGCTCTGGAAACACCATATATTTT
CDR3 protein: CASSSTGGSGNTIYF

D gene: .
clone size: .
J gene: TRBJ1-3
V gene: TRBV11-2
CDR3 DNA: TGTGCCAGCAGCTTAGGCAGGGGATCTAAACCTGGAAACACCATATATTTT
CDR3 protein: CASSLGRGSKPGNTIYF

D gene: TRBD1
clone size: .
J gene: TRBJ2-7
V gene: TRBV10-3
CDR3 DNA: TGTGCCATCAGTGAGCCGGGACAGGGGGGAACCTACGAGCAGTACTTC
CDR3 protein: CAISEPGQGGTYEQYF

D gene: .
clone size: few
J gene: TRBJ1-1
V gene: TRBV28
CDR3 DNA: TGTGCCAGCAGTTTACTCGGCACACGGGAGAACACTGAAGCTTTCTTT
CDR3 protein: CASSLLGTRENTEAFF

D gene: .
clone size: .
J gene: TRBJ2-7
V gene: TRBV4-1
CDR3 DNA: TGCGCCAGCAGCCAAGGAGACAGACCCTACGAGCAGTACTTC
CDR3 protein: CASSQGDRPYEQYF

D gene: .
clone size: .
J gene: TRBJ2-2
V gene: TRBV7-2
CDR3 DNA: TGTGCCAGCAGCCCCTTACGCTACGGGGAGCTGTTTTTT
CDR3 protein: CASSPLRYGELFF

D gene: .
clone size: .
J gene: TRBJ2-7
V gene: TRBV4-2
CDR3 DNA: TGTGCCAGCAGCCAAATGACAGCTACGAGCTCCTACGAGCAGTACTTC
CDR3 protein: CASSQMTATSSYEQYF

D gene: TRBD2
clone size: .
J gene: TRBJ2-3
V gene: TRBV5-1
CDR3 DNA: TGCGCCAGCAGCAACGGACTAGCGGGGAGCACAGATACGCAGTATTTT
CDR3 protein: CASSNGLAGSTDTQYF

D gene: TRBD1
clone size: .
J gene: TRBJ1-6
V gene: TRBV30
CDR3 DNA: TGTGCCTGTACCAGGGGACAGGGGATATCATTACCCCTCCACTTT
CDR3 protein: CACTRGQGISLPLHF

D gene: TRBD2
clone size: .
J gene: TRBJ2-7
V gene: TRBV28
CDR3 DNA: TGTGCCACCGAACGTAGCGGGAGCTCCTACGAGCAGTACTTC
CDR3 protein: CATERSGSSYEQYF

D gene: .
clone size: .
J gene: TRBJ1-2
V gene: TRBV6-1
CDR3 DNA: TGTGCCAGCAGTGAAGCGTGGGGAGACTATGGCTACACCTTC
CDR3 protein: CASSEAWGDYGYTF

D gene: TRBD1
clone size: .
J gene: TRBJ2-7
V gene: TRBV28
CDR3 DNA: TGTGCCAGCAGGGGAACCGGACAGGAGCCCTCCTACGAGCAGTACTTC
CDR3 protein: CASRGTGQEPSYEQYF

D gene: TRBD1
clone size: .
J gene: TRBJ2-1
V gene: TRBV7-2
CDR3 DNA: TGTGCCAGCAGCACGCGACAGGGCCTTCTTCTTTACAATGAGCAGTTCTTC
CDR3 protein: CASSTRQGLLLYNEQFF

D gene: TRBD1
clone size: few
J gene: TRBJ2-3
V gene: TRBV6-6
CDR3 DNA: TGTGCCAGCAGTTACCCGGAACAGGGGTCAGATACGCAGTATTTT
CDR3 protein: CASSYPEQGSDTQYF

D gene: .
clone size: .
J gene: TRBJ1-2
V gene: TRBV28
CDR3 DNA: TGTGCCAGCACATACAGGGATTACTACACCTTC
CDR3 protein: CASTYRDYYTF

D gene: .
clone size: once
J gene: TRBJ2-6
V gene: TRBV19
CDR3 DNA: TGTGCCAGTAGTATTGTCTTCCTCTCTGGGGCCAACGTCCTGACTTTC
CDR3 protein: CASSIVFLSGANVLTF

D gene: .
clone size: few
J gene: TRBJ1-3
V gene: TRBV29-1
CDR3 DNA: TGCAGCGTTGACTCCGGGTCCAGAAACACCATATATTTT
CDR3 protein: CSVDSGSRNTIYF

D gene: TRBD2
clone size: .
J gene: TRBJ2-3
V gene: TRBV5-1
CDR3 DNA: TGCGCCAGCAGGGCTAGCGGGAGGGCCGCAGATACGCAGTATTTT
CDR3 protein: CASRASGRAADTQYF

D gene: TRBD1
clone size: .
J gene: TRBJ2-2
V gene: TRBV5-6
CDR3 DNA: TGTGCCAGCAGCTGGACAGGGGACAACACCGGGGAGCTGTTTTTT
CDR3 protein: CASSWTGDNTGELFF

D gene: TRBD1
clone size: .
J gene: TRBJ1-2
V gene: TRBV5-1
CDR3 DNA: TGCGCCAGCAGCTTGGAACAGGGGAACTATGGCTACACCTTC
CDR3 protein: CASSLEQGNYGYTF

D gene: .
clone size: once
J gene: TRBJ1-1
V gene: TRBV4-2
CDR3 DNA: TGTGCCAGCAGCCCTAAGATAGACAGCAAGAACACTGAAGCTTTCTTT
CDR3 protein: CASSPKIDSKNTEAFF

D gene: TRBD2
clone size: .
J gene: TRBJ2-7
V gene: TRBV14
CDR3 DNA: TGTGCCAGCAGCGATGACTTGGCGGGGGGGCTGGTCGAGCAGTACTTC
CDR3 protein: CASSDDLAGGLVEQYF

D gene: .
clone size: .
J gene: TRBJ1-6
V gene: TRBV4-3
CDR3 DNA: TGCGCCAGCAGCCAAGATCGTAGCAGCTACTATAATTCACCCCTCCACTTT
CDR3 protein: CASSQDRSSYYNSPLHF

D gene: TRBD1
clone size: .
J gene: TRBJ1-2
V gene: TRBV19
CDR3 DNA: TGTGCCAGTAGTCCTGACCCCGGGACAGGGGCCGTCAGTGGCTACACCTTC
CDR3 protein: CASSPDPGTGAVSGYTF

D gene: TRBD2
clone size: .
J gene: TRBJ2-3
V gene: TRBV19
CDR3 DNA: TGTGCCAGTAGTCTAGCGGTTAGCACAGATACGCAGTATTTT
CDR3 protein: CASSLAVSTDTQYF

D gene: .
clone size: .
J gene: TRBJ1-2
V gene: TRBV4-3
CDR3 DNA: TGCGCCAGCAGCCCCGGCCGGGGGAACTATGGCTACACCTTC
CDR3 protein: CASSPGRGNYGYTF

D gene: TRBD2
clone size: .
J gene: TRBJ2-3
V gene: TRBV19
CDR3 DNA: TGTGCCAGTAGCCCAACTAGCGGGAGAGACACAGATACGCAGTATTTT
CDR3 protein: CASSPTSGRDTDTQYF

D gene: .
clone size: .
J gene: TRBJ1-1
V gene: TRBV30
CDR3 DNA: TGTGCCTGGAGCCATTCAGGGAACACTGAAGCTTTCTTT
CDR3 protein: CAWSHSGNTEAFF

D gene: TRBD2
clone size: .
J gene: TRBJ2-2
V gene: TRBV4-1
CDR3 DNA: TGCGCCAGCAGCCGAGGACTAGCGGAGACCCACGGGGAGCTGTTTTTT
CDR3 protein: CASSRGLAETHGELFF

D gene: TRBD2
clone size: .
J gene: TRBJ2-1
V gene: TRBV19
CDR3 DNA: TGTGCCAGTAGCGATCCGGGACTAGCGGTACGGGGGCAGTTCTTC
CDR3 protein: CASSDPGLAVRGQFF

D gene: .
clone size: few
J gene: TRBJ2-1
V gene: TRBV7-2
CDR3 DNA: TGTGCCAGCAGCTTAGTTTGGGGGGGGGCCCTCAATGAGCAGTTCTTC
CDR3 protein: CASSLVWGGALNEQFF

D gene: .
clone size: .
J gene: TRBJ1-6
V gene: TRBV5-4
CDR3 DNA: TGTGCCAGCAGCTTGGACCGGGGGAATTCACCCCTCCACTTT
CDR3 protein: CASSLDRGNSPLHF

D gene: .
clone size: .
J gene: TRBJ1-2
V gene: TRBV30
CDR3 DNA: TGTGCCTGGAGTGTAAACCCATGGCATACGAGTGCAGACAGAGGCAACCACTATGGCTACACCTTC
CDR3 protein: CAWSVNPWHTSADRGNHYGYTF

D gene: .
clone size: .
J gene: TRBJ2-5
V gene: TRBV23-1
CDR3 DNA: TGCGCCAGCAGTCACACACAGACCCAAGAGACCCAGTACTTC
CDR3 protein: CASSHTQTQETQYF

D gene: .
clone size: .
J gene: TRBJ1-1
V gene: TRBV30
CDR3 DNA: TGTGCCTGGGGGGAGGTGACTGAAGCTTTCTTT
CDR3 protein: CAWGEVTEAFF

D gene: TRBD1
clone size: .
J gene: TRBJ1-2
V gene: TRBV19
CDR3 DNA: TGTGCCAGTAGTCACCGGGACAGGGGGCGAGAGGGCTACACCTTC
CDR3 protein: CASSHRDRGREGYTF

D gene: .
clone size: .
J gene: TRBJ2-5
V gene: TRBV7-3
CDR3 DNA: TGTGCCAGCAGCTTAGCGAATCAAGAGACCCAGTACTTC
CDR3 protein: CASSLANQETQYF

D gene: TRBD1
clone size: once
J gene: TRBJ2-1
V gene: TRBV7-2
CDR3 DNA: TGTGCCAGCAGCTTTTCAGGACAGGGGGCGAATGAGCAGTTCTTC
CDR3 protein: CASSFSGQGANEQFF

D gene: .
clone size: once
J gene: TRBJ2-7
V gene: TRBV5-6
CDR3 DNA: TGTGCCAGCAGCTTTGAGGGCTACGAGCAGTACTTC
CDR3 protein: CASSFEGYEQYF

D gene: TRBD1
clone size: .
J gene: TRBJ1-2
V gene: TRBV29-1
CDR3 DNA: TGCAGCGTCAAGGGGGGACAGCTTAACTATGGCTACACCTTC
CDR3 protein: CSVKGGQLNYGYTF

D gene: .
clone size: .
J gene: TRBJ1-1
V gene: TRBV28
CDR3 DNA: TGTGCCAGCAGCCCCTTTAGGGGCAGGGAGGGGCAGCGCGGGATGAACACTGAAGCTTTCTTT
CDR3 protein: CASSPFRGREGQRGMNTEAFF

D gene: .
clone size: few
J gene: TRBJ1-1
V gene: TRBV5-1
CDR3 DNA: TGCGCCAGCAGCCGGGAGGGTGTGAACACTGAAGCTTTCTTT
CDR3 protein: CASSREGVNTEAFF